The next 17 T cell receptor beta chains were all read from a single sample in a study of shared clonotypes between healthy human individuals. Clones were sequenced by immunoSEQ multiplex PCR, and TCRdb holds only the in-frame ones, with some missing. The table includes 1 million to 1.2 million clones, around 77% detected once. What was sequenced was memory CD4+ T cells from PBMCs. Indicated subset: CD45RA-negative fraction. Receptor source: a man in his late teens or twenties in good health. Some clones in this sample may be carry-over from other donors' samples.

In its sample, this clone was seen a few times. V and J are TRBV29-1 and TRBJ1-1, with TRBD1 identical over 8 bases. J gave up 4 bases and V 5 bases, and 9 bases lay outside the gene matches. This CDR3 spans 14 amino acids. Germline V lookup: CDR1 SQVTM, CDR2 ANQGSEA. The CDR3 is CSVRFDRGGTEAFF. For the CDR3, the DNA is TGCAGCGTTCGGTTTGACAGGGGTGGCACTGAAGCTTTCTTT.

This clone occurred a few times. The V call is TRBV4-2, the J call TRBJ1-1, with D possibly TRBD1 on 6 matching bases. The CDR3 is made up of 16 amino acids. V lost 1 base, J lost 0 bases, and 12 bases lay in between. The germline V gene has CDR1 LGHNA and CDR2 YNFKEQ. The CDR3: CASSQVPGGMNTEAFF. As DNA, the CDR3 is TGTGCCAGCAGCCAAGTCCCCGGGGGCATGAACACTGAAGCTTTCTTT.

The chain has TRBV6-1 and TRBJ2-1; 7 bases map to TRBD2. The CDR3 extends over 12 amino acids. In germline, CDR1 is MNHNS, CDR2 SASEGT. Trimming at V came to 5 bases and at J to 6 bases, leaving 1 base not matched to a gene. Written as DNA, the CDR3 is TGTGCCAGCAGTCGACTAGCCAATGAGCAGTTCTTC. This translates into CASSRLANEQFF.

V usage is TRBV5-1 and J usage is TRBJ2-7, with D possibly matching TRBD1 (5 bases). The germline CDR1 and CDR2 sequences are SGHRS and YFSETQ. The CDR3 totals 14 residues. V lost 0 bases and J 2 bases, leaving 9 bases between the germline ends. CDR3 DNA sequence: TGCGCCAGCAGCTTGGATCCAGGGACCTACGAGCAGTACTTC. This codes for CASSLDPGTYEQYF.

This chain links TRBV29-1 with TRBJ1-5; D remains unclear. Germline CDR1 and CDR2: SQVTM and ANQGSEA. V gave up 4 bases and J gave up 7 bases, with 11 bases separating them. The CDR3 length is 12 residues. This chain's CDR3 is CSVAREGQPQHF. DNA of the CDR3: TGCAGCGTTGCCCGGGAAGGCCAGCCCCAGCATTTT.

The chain has TRBV6-1 and TRBJ2-1; D is unclear. The CDR3 extends over 11 amino acids. Germline values: CDR1 MNHNS, CDR2 SASEGT. Trimming shortened V by 6 bases and J by 4 bases, and 4 bases separated the two germline ends. CDR3 in DNA: TGTGCCAGCAGAGATTACAATGAGCAGTTCTTC. Residues: CASRDYNEQFF.

The genes are TRBV7-2 and TRBJ1-1; a possible D gene is TRBD1 (5 bases). This CDR3 contains 12 residues. The germline V gene has CDR1 SGHTA and CDR2 FQGNSA. V lost 5 bases, J lost 10 bases, and 14 bases lay in between. The CDR3 spells CASSIHTGGAFF. Written as DNA, the CDR3 is TGTGCCAGCAGCATTCACACAGGCGGAGCTTTCTTT. Variable domain in full (rest from reference TRBV7-2 and TRBJ1-1): GAGVSQSPSNKVTEKGKDVELRCDPISGHTALYWYRQSLGQGLEFLIYFQGNSAPDKSGLPSDRFSAERTGGSVSTLTIQRTQQEDSAVYLCASSIHTGGAFFGQGTRLTVV.

This chain connects TRBV29-1 to TRBJ2-1; TRBD1 matches 7 bases. Unmatched junction bases numbered 10, after V lost 4 bases and J lost 1 base. Germline V CDR1 and CDR2: SQVTM, ANQGSEA. The CDR3 loop spans 16 amino acids. In DNA form, the CDR3 reads TGCAGCGTTGGGGATTACAGGGGTCTTTCCTACAATGAGCAGTTCTTC. Amino acid sequence: CSVGDYRGLSYNEQFF.

The rearrangement uses TRBV10-3 and TRBJ2-5; 10 positions match TRBD2. Germline CDR1 is ENHRY and CDR2 is SYGVKD. V trimming: 5 bases; J trimming: 5 bases; junction bases outside the gene matches: 5. CDR3 length equals 14 residues. The CDR3 DNA is TGTGCCATCAGTCTAGCGGGAGTCGGGGAGACCCAGTACTTC. Encoded protein: CAISLAGVGETQYF.

Of note for this clone: The same CDR3 arises from other DNA sequences in this sample as well. This rearrangement joins TRBV11-2 to TRBJ2-7, with 8 positions matching TRBD2. Looked up from germline, CDR1 is SGHAT and CDR2 is FQNNGV. With V trimmed by 1 base and J by 2 bases, 1 base remained unmatched. The CDR3 is made up of 14 amino acids. CDR3 in DNA: TGTGCCAGCAGCTTAGCCGGGGGGGCCTACGAGCAGTACTTC. Residues: CASSLAGGAYEQYF.

This chain connects TRBV5-8 to TRBJ2-2; 8 nucleotides match TRBD2. V was clipped by 0 bases and J by 8 bases; unmatched bases: 6. Germline V lookup: CDR1 SGHTS, CDR2 YDEGEE. The CDR3 runs 15 residues. The CDR3 nucleotides are TGTGCCAGCAGCTTGGGGACTAGCTTTGCGGGGGAGCTGTTTTTT. It codes for CASSLGTSFAGELFF. Looking up the rest from reference TRBV5-8 and TRBJ2-2 gives the full variable domain: EAGVTQSPTHLIKTRGQQATLRCSPISGHTSVYWYQQALGLGLQFLLWYDEGEERNRGNFPPRFSGRQFPNYSSELNVNALELEDSALYLCASSLGTSFAGELFFGEGSRLTVL.

The CDR3 DNA reads as TGCGCCAGCAGCTTCTCCGGGACTAGGGCCTACAATGAGCAGTTCTTC. This gives the protein CASSFSGTRAYNEQFF. This chain links TRBV5-1 with TRBJ2-1, with 8 nucleotides matching TRBD2. The germline V gene encodes CDR1 SGHRS and CDR2 YFSETQ. This CDR3 is 16 amino acids long. V was clipped by 2 bases and J by 2 bases; unmatched bases: 6.

J is TRBJ1-1 and V is TRBV5-4; tentatively, D is TRBD1 (5 bases). This CDR3 is 15 amino acids long. Looked up from germline, CDR1 is SGHNT and CDR2 is YYREEE (reference sequence). V lost 7 bases and J 0 bases, leaving 16 bases between the germline ends. The CDR3 DNA reads TGTGCCAGCTTCGGAGGTGGACAAGTGAACACTGAAGCTTTCTTT. Encoded protein: CASFGGGQVNTEAFF.

This clone was counted only a few times. V usage is TRBV4-3 and J usage is TRBJ2-1; 10 bases are shared with TRBD2. V lost 3 bases to trimming and J lost 10 bases; unmatched junction nucleotides: 12. CDR1 is LGHNA and CDR2 is YSLEER in the germline V gene. The CDR3 consists of 16 residues. The CDR3 nucleotides read TGCGCCAGCAGCCAGACGCCAAGCGGGAGGGCCGCGGAGCAGTTCTTC. The encoded protein is CASSQTPSGRAAEQFF.

In this sample, this clone turned up a few times. Other DNA sequences in this sample translate to the same CDR3. The chain combines TRBV6-6 with TRBJ1-3; weak D call: TRBD1 (6 bases). V was cut by 2 bases and J by 2 bases, with 10 bases left in between. The germline CDR1 and CDR2 sequences are MNHNY and SVGAGI (reference sequence). There are 15 residues in the CDR3. The CDR3 loop reads CASSYDGGPGNTIYF. The CDR3 DNA is TGTGCCAGCAGTTACGACGGGGGGCCTGGAAACACCATATATTTT.

This clone has more than one count but fewer than ten. Just one base apart from a much larger clone, this may be a read error. Other nucleotide sequences in the sample specify the same CDR3. This chain connects TRBV7-9 to TRBJ1-5; no clear D. The CDR3 extends over 12 amino acids. Germline CDR1 and CDR2: SEHNR and FQNEAQ (reference sequence). The V end lost 1 base, the J end lost 4 bases, and 2 bases lay between the germline ends. The DNA for the CDR3 is TGTGCCAGCAGCTTAGTTAATCAGCCCCAGCATTTT. Translating gives CASSLVNQPQHF.

Only a few counts were recorded for this clone. Relative to the germline gene, one junction end is altered; a read error may explain this. The rearrangement uses TRBV28 and TRBJ1-4; maybe TRBD1 (6 bases). This CDR3 has 16 residues. CDR1 is MDHEN and CDR2 is SYDVKM in the germline V gene. The CDR3, as DNA: TGTGCCAGCAGCCAACCAGCCGGGACAACGAATGAAAAACTGTTTTTT. Translating gives CASSQPAGTTNEKLFF.